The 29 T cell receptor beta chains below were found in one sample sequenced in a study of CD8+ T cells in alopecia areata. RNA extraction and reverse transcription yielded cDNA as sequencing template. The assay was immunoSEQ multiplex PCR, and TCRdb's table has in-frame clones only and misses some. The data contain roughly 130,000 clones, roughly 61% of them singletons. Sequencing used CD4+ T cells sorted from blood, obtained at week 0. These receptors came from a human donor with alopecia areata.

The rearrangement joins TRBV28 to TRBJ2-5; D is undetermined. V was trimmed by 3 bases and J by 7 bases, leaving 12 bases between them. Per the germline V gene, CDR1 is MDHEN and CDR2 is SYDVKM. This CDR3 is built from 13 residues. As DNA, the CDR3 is TGTGCCAGCAGTTTGCAGTCGTCCGGGACCCAGTACTTC. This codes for CASSLQSSGTQYF.

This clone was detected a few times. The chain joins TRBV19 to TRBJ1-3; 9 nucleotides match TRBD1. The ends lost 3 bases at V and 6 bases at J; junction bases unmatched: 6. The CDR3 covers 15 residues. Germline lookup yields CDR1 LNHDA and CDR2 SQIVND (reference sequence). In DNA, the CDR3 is TGTGCCAGTAGTATCTACAGGGGGCCGGAAAACACCATATATTTT. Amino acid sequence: CASSIYRGPENTIYF.

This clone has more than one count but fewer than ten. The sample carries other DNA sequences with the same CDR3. The CDR3 is CASSVAQGQETQYF. In DNA form, the CDR3 reads TGTGCCAGCAGCGTAGCTCAAGGACAAGAGACCCAGTACTTC. The chain carries TRBV28 and TRBJ2-5; D unclear. The CDR3 is made up of 14 amino acids. Trimming pared 6 bases from V and 2 bases from J, leaving 13 bases between. The germline gives CDR1 MDHEN, CDR2 SYDVKM. Full variable domain (remainder filled in from reference TRBV28 and TRBJ2-5): DVKVTQSSRYLVKRTGEKVFLECVQDMDHENMFWYRQDPGLGLRLIYFSYDVKMKEKGDIPEGYSVSREKKERFSLILESASTNQTSMYLCASSVAQGQETQYFGPGTRLLVL.

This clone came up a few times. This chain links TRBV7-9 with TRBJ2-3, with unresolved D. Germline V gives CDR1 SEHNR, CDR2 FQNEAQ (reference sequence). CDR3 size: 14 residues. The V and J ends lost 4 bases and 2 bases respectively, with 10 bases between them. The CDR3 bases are TGTGCCAGCAGCTCTCCCGTTTCCACAGATACGCAGTATTTT. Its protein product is CASSSPVSTDTQYF.

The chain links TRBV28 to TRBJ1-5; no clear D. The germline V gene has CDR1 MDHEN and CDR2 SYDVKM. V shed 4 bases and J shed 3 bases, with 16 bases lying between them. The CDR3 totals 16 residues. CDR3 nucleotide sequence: TGTGCCAGCAGTTCCCCTGGGCAGGCTTCCAATCAGCCCCAGCATTTT. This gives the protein CASSSPGQASNQPQHF. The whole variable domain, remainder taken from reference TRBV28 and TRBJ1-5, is DVKVTQSSRYLVKRTGEKVFLECVQDMDHENMFWYRQDPGLGLRLIYFSYDVKMKEKGDIPEGYSVSREKKERFSLILESASTNQTSMYLCASSSPGQASNQPQHFGDGTRLSIL.

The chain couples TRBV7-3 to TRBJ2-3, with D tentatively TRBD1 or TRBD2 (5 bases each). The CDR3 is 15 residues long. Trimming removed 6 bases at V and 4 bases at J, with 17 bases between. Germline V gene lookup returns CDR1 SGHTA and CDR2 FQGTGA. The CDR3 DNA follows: TGTGCCAGCAGTCCGGGGTCATGGGGCGCAGATACGCAGTATTTT. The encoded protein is CASSPGSWGADTQYF.

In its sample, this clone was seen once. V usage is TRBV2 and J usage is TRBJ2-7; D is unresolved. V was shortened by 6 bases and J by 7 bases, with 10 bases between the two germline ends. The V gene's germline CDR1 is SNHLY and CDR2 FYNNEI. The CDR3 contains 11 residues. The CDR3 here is CASREYVEQYF. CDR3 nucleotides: TGTGCCAGCAGAGAGTATGTAGAGCAGTACTTC. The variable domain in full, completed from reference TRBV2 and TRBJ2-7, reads EPEVTQTPSHQVTQMGQEVILRCVPISNHLYFYWYRQILGQKVEFLVSFYNNEISEKSEIFDDQFSVERPDGSNFTLKIRSTKLEDSAMYFCASREYVEQYFGPGTRLTVT.

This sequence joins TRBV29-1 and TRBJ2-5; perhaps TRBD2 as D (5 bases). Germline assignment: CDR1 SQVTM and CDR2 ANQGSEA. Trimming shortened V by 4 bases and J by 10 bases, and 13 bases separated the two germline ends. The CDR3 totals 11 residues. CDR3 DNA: TGCAGCGTTGTTTTGGTACGGGACCAGTACTTC. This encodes CSVVLVRDQYF.

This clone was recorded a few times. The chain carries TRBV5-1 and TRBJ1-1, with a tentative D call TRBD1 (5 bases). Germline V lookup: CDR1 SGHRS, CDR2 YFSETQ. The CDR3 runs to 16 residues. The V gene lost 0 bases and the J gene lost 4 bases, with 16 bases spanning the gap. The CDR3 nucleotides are TGCGCCAGCAGCTTGGCCGGGTATAGGGACGGCACTGAAGCTTTCTTT. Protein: CASSLAGYRDGTEAFF.

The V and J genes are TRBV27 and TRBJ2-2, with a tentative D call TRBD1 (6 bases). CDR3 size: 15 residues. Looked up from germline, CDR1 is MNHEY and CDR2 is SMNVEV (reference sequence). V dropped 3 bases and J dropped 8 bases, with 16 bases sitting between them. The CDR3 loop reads CASSFWTDFPGELFF. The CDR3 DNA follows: TGTGCCAGCAGTTTTTGGACAGACTTCCCTGGGGAGCTGTTTTTT.

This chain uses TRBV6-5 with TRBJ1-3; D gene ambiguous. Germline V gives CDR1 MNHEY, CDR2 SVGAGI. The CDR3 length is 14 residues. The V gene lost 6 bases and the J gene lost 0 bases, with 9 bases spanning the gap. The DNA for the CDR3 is TGTGCCAGCAGCCACGCAAGCTCTGGAAACACCATATATTTT. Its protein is CASSHASSGNTIYF.

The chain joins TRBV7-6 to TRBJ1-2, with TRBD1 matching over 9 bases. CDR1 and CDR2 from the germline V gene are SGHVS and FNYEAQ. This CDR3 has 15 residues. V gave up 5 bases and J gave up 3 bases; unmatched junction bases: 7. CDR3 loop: CASSPGQGLDYGYTF. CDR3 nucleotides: TGTGCCAGCAGCCCCGGACAGGGGTTGGACTATGGCTACACCTTC.

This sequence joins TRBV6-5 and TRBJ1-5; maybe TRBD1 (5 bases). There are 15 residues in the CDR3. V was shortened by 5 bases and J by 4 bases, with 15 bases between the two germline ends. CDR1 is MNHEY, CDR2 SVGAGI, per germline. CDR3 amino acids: CASSPTRVRNQPQHF. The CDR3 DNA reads TGTGCCAGCAGTCCGACCAGGGTGAGAAATCAGCCCCAGCATTTT.

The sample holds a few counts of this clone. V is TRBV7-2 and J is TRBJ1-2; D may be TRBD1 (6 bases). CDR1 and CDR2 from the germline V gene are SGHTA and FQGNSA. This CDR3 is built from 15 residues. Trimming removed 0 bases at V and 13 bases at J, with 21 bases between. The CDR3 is CASSLADGQGYRVTF. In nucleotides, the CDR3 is TGTGCCAGCAGCTTAGCTGATGGGCAGGGCTACAGGGTCACCTTC.

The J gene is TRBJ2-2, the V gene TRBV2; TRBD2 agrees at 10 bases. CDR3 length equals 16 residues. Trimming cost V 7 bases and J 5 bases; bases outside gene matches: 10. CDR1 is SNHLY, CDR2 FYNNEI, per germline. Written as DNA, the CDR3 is TGTGCCAGCACCGACGGGCCTAGCGGGGGTACCGGGGAGCTGTTTTTT. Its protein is CASTDGPSGGTGELFF.

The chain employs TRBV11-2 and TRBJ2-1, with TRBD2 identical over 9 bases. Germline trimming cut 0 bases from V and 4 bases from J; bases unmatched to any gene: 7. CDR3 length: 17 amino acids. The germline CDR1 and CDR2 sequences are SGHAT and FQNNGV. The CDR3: CASSLDILAGVYNEQFF. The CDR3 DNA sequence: TGTGCCAGCAGCTTAGATATTTTAGCGGGGGTATACAATGAGCAGTTCTTC.

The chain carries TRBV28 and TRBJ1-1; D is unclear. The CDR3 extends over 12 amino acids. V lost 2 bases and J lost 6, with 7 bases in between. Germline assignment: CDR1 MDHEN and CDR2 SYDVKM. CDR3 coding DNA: TGTGCCAGCAGTTTAATTCAGGCTGAAGCTTTCTTT. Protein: CASSLIQAEAFF.

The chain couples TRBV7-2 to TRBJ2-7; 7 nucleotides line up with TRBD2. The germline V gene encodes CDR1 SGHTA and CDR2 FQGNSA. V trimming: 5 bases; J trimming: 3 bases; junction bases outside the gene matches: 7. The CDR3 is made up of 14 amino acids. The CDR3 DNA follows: TGTGCCAGCAGCGCAGCAACGGGGGGCTACGAGCAGTACTTC. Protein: CASSAATGGYEQYF.

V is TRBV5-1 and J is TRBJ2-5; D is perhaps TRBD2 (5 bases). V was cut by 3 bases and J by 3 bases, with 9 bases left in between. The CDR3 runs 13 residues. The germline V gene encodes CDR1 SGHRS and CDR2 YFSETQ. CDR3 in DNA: TGCGCCAGCAGCTCACTAGAGAAAGAGACCCAGTACTTC. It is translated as CASSSLEKETQYF.

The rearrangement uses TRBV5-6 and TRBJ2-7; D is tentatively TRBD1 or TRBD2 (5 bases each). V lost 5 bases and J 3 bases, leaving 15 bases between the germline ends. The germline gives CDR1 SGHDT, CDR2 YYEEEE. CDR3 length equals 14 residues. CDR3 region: CASSPAGTHYEQYF. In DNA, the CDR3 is TGTGCCAGCAGTCCGGCAGGGACCCACTACGAGCAGTACTTC.

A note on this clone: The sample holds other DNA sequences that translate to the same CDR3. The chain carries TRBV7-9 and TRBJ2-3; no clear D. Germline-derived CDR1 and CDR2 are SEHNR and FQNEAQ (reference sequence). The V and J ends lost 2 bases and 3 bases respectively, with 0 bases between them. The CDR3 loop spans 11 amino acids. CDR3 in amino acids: CASSLTDTQYF. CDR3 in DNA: TGTGCCAGCAGCTTAACAGATACGCAGTATTTT.

CDR3 loop: CASSIGSGYTEAFF. Here the CDR3 DNA reads TGTGCCAGTAGTATAGGCTCAGGGTACACTGAAGCTTTCTTT. The chain joins TRBV19 to TRBJ1-1; TRBD1 is a possible D gene (5 bases). The CDR3 has 14 residues. Germline loops: CDR1 LNHDA, CDR2 SQIVND (reference sequence). The V gene lost 1 base and the J gene lost 3 bases, with 9 bases spanning the gap.

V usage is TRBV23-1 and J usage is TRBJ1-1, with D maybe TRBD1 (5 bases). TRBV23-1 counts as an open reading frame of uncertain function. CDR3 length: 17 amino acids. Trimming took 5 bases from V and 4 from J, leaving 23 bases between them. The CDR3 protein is CASSSRVSQGRGTEAFF. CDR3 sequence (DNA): TGCGCCAGCAGTTCCCGAGTAAGCCAGGGTAGGGGCACTGAAGCTTTCTTT.

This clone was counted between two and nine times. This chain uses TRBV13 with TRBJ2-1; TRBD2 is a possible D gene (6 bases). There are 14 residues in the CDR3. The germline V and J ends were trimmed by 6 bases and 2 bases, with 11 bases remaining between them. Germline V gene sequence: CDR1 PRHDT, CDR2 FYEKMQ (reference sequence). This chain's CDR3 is CASSSLATYNEQFF. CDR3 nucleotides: TGTGCCAGCAGTTCACTAGCCACCTACAATGAGCAGTTCTTC. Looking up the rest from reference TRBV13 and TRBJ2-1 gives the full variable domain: AAGVIQSPRHLIKEKRETATLKCYPIPRHDTVYWYQQGPGQDPQFLISFYEKMQSDKGSIPDRFSAQQFSDYHSELNMSSLELGDSALYFCASSSLATYNEQFFGPGTRLTVL.

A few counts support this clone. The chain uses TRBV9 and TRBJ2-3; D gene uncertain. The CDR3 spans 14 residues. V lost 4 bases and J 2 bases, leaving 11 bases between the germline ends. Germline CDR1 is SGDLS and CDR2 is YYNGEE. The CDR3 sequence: CASSLLGTTDTQYF. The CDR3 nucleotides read TGTGCCAGCAGCCTGTTGGGTACCACAGATACGCAGTATTTT. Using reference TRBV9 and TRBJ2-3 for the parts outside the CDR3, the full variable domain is DSGVTQTPKHLITATGQRVTLRCSPRSGDLSVYWYQQSLDQGLQFLIQYYNGEERAKGNILERFSAQQFPDLHSELNLSSLELGDSALYFCASSLLGTTDTQYFGPGTRLTVL.

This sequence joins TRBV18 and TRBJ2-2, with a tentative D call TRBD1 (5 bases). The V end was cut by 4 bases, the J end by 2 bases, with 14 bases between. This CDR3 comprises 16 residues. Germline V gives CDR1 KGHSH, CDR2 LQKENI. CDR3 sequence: CASSRITGTNTGELFF. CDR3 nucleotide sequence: TGTGCCAGCTCACGAATTACAGGAACCAACACCGGGGAGCTGTTTTTT.

CDR3 sequence: CASSFIGIQPQHF. CDR3 nucleotide sequence: TGTGCCAGCAGCTTTATCGGGATTCAGCCCCAGCATTTT. The J gene is TRBJ1-5, the V gene TRBV7-2; no definite D call. The CDR3 sequence is 13 residues long. V was shortened by 3 bases and J by 6 bases, with 9 bases between the two germline ends. The germline gives CDR1 SGHTA, CDR2 FQGNSA.

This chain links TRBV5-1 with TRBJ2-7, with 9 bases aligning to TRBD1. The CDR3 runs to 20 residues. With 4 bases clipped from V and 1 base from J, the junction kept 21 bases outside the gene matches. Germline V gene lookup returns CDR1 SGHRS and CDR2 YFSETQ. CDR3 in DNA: TGCGCCAGCAGCCCCTTCCCAACAGGGGGCGCGGTGGACCGTTCCTACGAGCAGTACTTC. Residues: CASSPFPTGGAVDRSYEQYF.

CDR3 amino acids: CASSPLTGDTGELFF. The CDR3 region has the DNA TGCGCCAGCAGCCCGCTGACAGGGGACACCGGGGAGCTGTTTTTT. The J gene is TRBJ2-2, the V gene TRBV5-1; 8 nucleotides agree with TRBD1. V was clipped by 4 bases and J by 3 bases; unmatched bases: 5. Germline CDR1 is SGHRS and CDR2 is YFSETQ. The CDR3 is 15 amino acids.